These 15 T cell receptor beta chains were sequenced from one sample in a study of blood T cells in healthy people across ages. Using a J-beta primer mix together with a sample-barcoded 5' primer, a second PCR was run for roughly 7 to 11 cycles. TCRdb ran MiXCR on the 5' RACE reads and lists one entry per CDR3 protein. The sample holds 660,000 or so distinct CDR3 sequences; 58% are singletons and the top ten take approximately 40%. Material: blood. All receptors derive from a man in his sixties in good health.

The rearrangement joins TRBV20-1 to TRBJ2-5; D call uncertain. CDR1 and CDR2 from the germline V gene are DFQATT and SNEGSKA (reference sequence). This CDR3 is built from 13 residues. V was clipped by 3 bases and J by 7 bases, with 15 bases between them. CDR3 in DNA: TGCAGTGCTAGCAGGCAAGCCCCGGGGACCCAGTACTTC. It codes for CSASRQAPGTQYF.

The genes are TRBV20-1 and TRBJ1-1, with TRBD1 matching over 7 bases. Germline lookup yields CDR1 DFQATT and CDR2 SNEGSKA (reference sequence). The ends lost 2 bases at V and 5 bases at J; junction bases unmatched: 11. The CDR3 loop spans 15 amino acids. DNA of the CDR3: TGCAGTGCTAGACCGCCGACAGGGACCGAAACTGAAGCTTTCTTT. This codes for CSARPPTGTETEAFF.

The chain has TRBV20-1 and TRBJ2-7; tentatively, D is TRBD1 (5 bases). CDR3 size: 14 residues. Germline V gene sequence: CDR1 DFQATT, CDR2 SNEGSKA (reference sequence). Trimming removed 5 bases at V and 0 bases at J, with 14 bases between. Written as DNA, the CDR3 is TGCAGTGCTTCAACAGGCAGTTTCTCCTACGAGCAGTACTTC. Translated, it gives CSASTGSFSYEQYF.

The rearrangement links TRBV6-5 to TRBJ2-7; 9 bases map to TRBD1. The CDR3 sequence is 15 residues long. Germline V gene lookup returns CDR1 MNHEY and CDR2 SVGAGI. With 5 bases clipped from V and 5 bases from J, the junction kept 10 bases outside the gene matches. The CDR3 loop reads CASSLTGGVPNEQYF. CDR3 nucleotide sequence: TGTGCCAGCAGTCTAACAGGGGGCGTTCCGAACGAGCAGTACTTC.

The chain links TRBV7-8 to TRBJ1-1; tentative D call: TRBD1 (5 bases). The CDR3 extends over 16 amino acids. Germline CDR1 reads SGHVS; CDR2 reads FQNEAQ. Between the trimmed V and J ends, which lost 2 bases and 0 bases, there was a span of 13 bases. The CDR3 is CASSLSSGHMNTEAFF. The DNA for the CDR3 is TGTGCCAGCAGCTTATCAAGTGGACATATGAACACTGAAGCTTTCTTT.

This clonotype appeared many times. V gene TRBV4-1 combines with J gene TRBJ2-2, with D hard to call. The CDR3 is 13 residues long. The V gene's germline CDR1 is MGHRA and CDR2 YSYEKL. The ends were cut back, 0 bases at V and 7 bases at J, with 6 bases in the middle. Written as DNA, the CDR3 is TGCGCCAGCAGCCAAGATCGCCGCGGGGAGCTGTTTTTT. Its protein product is CASSQDRRGELFF.

This CDR3 reads CASSPPQGGIYNEQFF. In DNA form, the CDR3 reads TGTGCCAGCAGCCCCCCACAGGGGGGGATCTACAATGAGCAGTTCTTC. J is TRBJ2-1 and V is TRBV7-9, with D perhaps TRBD1 (8 bases). CDR3 length: 16 amino acids. The V and J ends lost 5 bases and 3 bases respectively, with 17 bases between them. The V gene's germline CDR1 is SEHNR and CDR2 FQNEAQ (reference sequence).

The V call is TRBV6-6, the J call TRBJ2-3; 11 nucleotides align to TRBD2. V dropped 5 bases and J dropped 2; count of bases not matched to a gene: 3. Germline-derived CDR1 and CDR2 are MNHNY and SVGAGI (reference sequence). CDR3 length equals 15 residues. The DNA for the CDR3 is TGTGCCAGCAGTCTTAGCGGGGGGGACACAGATACGCAGTATTTT. It specifies CASSLSGGDTDTQYF.

This rearrangement joins TRBV6-1 to TRBJ2-1; possible D gene TRBD1, 5 bases. The length of the CDR3 is 17 residues. Germline values: CDR1 MNHNS, CDR2 SASEGT. The germline V and J ends were trimmed by 6 bases and 0 bases, with 18 bases remaining between them. The CDR3 protein is CASRSDRGLSSYNEQFF. The CDR3 DNA sequence: TGTGCCAGCAGATCTGACAGAGGTCTTAGCTCCTACAATGAGCAGTTCTTC.

The rearrangement joins TRBV29-1 to TRBJ2-1; 9 nucleotides match TRBD2. V lost 6 bases and J lost 12; bases outside the gene matches: 9. CDR1 SQVTM and CDR2 ANQGSEA come from the germline V gene. CDR3 size: 12 residues. The CDR3 bases are TGCAGCGTCGCTAGCGGGGCCCGGGGGCAGTTCTTC. This gives the protein CSVASGARGQFF.

This clonotype was observed a few times. The V call is TRBV10-3, the J call TRBJ2-1; 10 bases agree with TRBD2. With 7 bases clipped from V and 6 bases from J, the junction kept 3 bases outside the gene matches. This CDR3 has 13 residues. Germline assignment: CDR1 ENHRY and CDR2 SYGVKD. The CDR3 region is CAITQRGGNEQFF. For the CDR3, the DNA is TGTGCCATCACCCAGCGGGGGGGCAATGAGCAGTTCTTC.

This chain connects TRBV2 to TRBJ2-4; perhaps TRBD1 as D (6 bases). Trimming pared 6 bases from V and 5 bases from J, leaving 11 bases between. CDR3 size: 13 residues. Germline loops: CDR1 SNHLY, CDR2 FYNNEI. The CDR3 here is CASRGDNQNIQYF. The CDR3 DNA follows: TGTGCCAGCAGGGGGGACAACCAAAACATTCAGTACTTC.

V gene TRBV7-2 combines with J gene TRBJ2-7; 9 nucleotides line up with TRBD1. The CDR3 is 15 residues long. J gave up 3 bases and V 3 bases, and 6 bases lay outside the gene matches. Germline V gene sequence: CDR1 SGHTA, CDR2 FQGNSA. CDR3 sequence reads: CASSLGGTGFYEQYF. CDR3 in DNA: TGTGCCAGCAGCTTGGGCGGGACAGGGTTCTACGAGCAGTACTTC.

The chain recombines TRBV21-1 with TRBJ1-1; TRBD1 is the table's D call and was not checked against the DNA. TRBV21-1 is labeled a pseudogene. CDR3 length: 13 amino acids. This CDR3 reads CASRTGRDTEAFF. In nucleotides, the CDR3 is TGTGCCAGCAGGACAGGAAGGGACACTGAAGCTTTCTTT.

This clonotype was seen only a few times. This sequence joins TRBV18 and TRBJ2-3; 8 positions agree with TRBD2. Germline V gene data show CDR1 as KGHSH and CDR2 as LQKENI. The V segment lost 3 bases and the J segment 2 bases; nucleotides outside the gene matches: 4. The CDR3 sequence is 15 residues long. CDR3 region: CASSPQRGSTDTQYF. In DNA form, the CDR3 reads TGTGCCAGCTCACCCCAGCGGGGGTCCACAGATACGCAGTATTTT.